This TCR beta chain originates from a study of T cells in Graves' hyperthyroidism and ophthalmopathy. RNA transcripts were the template for amplifying TCR beta CDR3 regions. When the TCR CDR3 underwent first-round RT-PCR, the HTBI primer set was used. MiXCR, run by TCRdb on the multiplex PCR reads, gives a single entry per CDR3 protein. The top ten hold approximately 37% of the sample, which has some 300,000 distinct CDR3 sequences, about 19% seen once. Many counts were recorded for this clonotype. Germline V lookup: CDR1 MGHRA, CDR2 YSYEKL. Trimming removed 5 bases from V and 7 bases from J; junction bases left unmatched: 9. This CDR3 has 14 residues.

The sequenced sample was blood. This TCR was recovered from a man aged 50-60 years with Graves' ophthalmopathy. The chain couples TRBV4-1 to TRBJ2-7; 9 bases are shared with TRBD2. The CDR3 loop reads CASSSPGLAGEQYF. CDR3 sequence (DNA): TGCGCCAGCAGCTCTCCGGGACTAGCTGGTGAGCAGTACTTC.